These 18 T cell receptor beta chains were sequenced from one sample in a study of T cell responses to AZD1222 COVID-19 vaccine. Assay: immunoSEQ multiplex PCR; the TCRdb copy retains only in-frame clones and omits some. Of about 150,000 clones in the sample, about nine tenths were seen once. Sequenced material: peripheral blood, taken on day 0 of AZD1222 vaccination. The receptors originated from an adult in good health.

The chain combines TRBV30 with TRBJ2-7; 7 bases are shared with TRBD2. The germline V gene encodes CDR1 GTSNPN and CDR2 SVGIG (reference sequence). CDR3 length: 14 amino acids. Trimming at V came to 0 bases and at J to 6 bases, leaving 8 bases not matched to a gene. Here the CDR3 DNA reads TGTGCCTGGAGTGTAGGCGGGAGCGGGGTCGAGCAGTACTTC. Translated: CAWSVGGSGVEQYF.

The rearrangement joins TRBV7-9 to TRBJ2-7; D is unresolved. V shed 5 bases and J shed 2 bases, with 7 bases lying between them. Germline values: CDR1 SEHNR, CDR2 FQNEAQ (reference sequence). The CDR3 runs to 12 residues. In nucleotides, the CDR3 is TGTGCCAGCAGCGGGTCTACCTACGAGCAGTACTTC. It yields the protein CASSGSTYEQYF.

The chain links TRBV5-1 to TRBJ2-2; 8 nucleotides line up with TRBD1. CDR1 and CDR2 (germline): SGHRS, YFSETQ. V lost 5 bases to trimming and J lost 6 bases; unmatched junction nucleotides: 3. This CDR3 spans 13 amino acids. The CDR3 protein is CASSHRGAGELFF. The CDR3 DNA is TGCGCCAGCAGTCACAGGGGGGCCGGGGAGCTGTTTTTT.

This clone was detected only once. V and J are TRBV6-5 and TRBJ1-5; TRBD1 matches 7 bases. CDR1 MNHEY and CDR2 SVGAGI come from the germline V gene. Trimming took 5 bases from V and 1 from J; bases not matched to a gene: 2. The CDR3 has 14 residues. CDR3 sequence reads: CASSPGQSNQPQHF. The CDR3 DNA sequence: TGTGCCAGCAGTCCGGGACAGAGCAATCAGCCCCAGCATTTT.

J is TRBJ2-7 and V is TRBV4-2; 9 bases line up with TRBD1. In germline, CDR1 is LGHNA, CDR2 YNFKEQ. The J segment lost 5 bases and the V segment lost 1 base, leaving 3 bases of the junction unmatched. This CDR3 is 14 amino acids long. The CDR3: CASSQGWTGDEQYF. DNA for the CDR3: TGTGCCAGCAGCCAAGGTTGGACAGGGGACGAGCAGTACTTC.

The chain uses TRBV5-1 and TRBJ1-3; the D gene is possibly TRBD1 (6 bases). This CDR3 is 15 amino acids long. Trimming took off 0 bases at V and 3 bases at J, with 10 bases between the two ends. Germline V gives CDR1 SGHRS, CDR2 YFSETQ. The CDR3 nucleotides read TGCGCCAGCAGCTTGGATCGGGGGCTTGGAAACACCATATATTTT. Translated: CASSLDRGLGNTIYF.

This chain uses TRBV4-3 with TRBJ2-3; 8 bases align to TRBD2. The CDR3 is 17 amino acids. After removal of 0 bases from V and 0 bases from J, the junction contained 5 bases not matched to a gene. The germline V gene encodes CDR1 LGHNA and CDR2 YSLEER. CDR3 loop: CASSQDRRGASTDTQYF. CDR3 coding DNA: TGCGCCAGCAGCCAAGATCGGCGGGGGGCTAGCACAGATACGCAGTATTTT.

V is TRBV27 and J is TRBJ2-5, with D possibly TRBD2 on 6 matching bases. From germline, CDR1 is MNHEY and CDR2 SMNVEV (reference sequence). V lost 3 bases and J 5 bases, leaving 13 bases between the germline ends. The CDR3 covers 14 residues. Written as DNA, the CDR3 is TGTGCCAGCAGTTTCCGGGAGTCCGACGAGACCCAGTACTTC. It translates to CASSFRESDETQYF.

The chain's CDR3 is CASSYSAGNYGYTF. CDR3 DNA: TGTGCCAGCAGTTACTCGGCAGGAAACTATGGCTACACCTTC. The chain has TRBV6-2 or TRBV6-3 and TRBJ1-2; no clear D gene. This CDR3 has 14 amino acids. Between the trimmed V and J ends, which lost 0 bases and 2 bases, there was a span of 7 bases. CDR1 and CDR2 (germline): MNHEY, SVGEGT.

The table lists this clone with a count of one. The V gene is TRBV28, the J gene TRBJ2-7; a weak D match, TRBD2 (5 bases). This CDR3 spans 16 amino acids. V was trimmed by 3 bases and J by 1 base, leaving 16 bases between them. Germline values: CDR1 MDHEN, CDR2 SYDVKM. This CDR3 reads CASSLGYRGRSYEQYF. CDR3 sequence (DNA): TGTGCCAGCAGTTTGGGTTACCGGGGAAGGTCCTACGAGCAGTACTTC.

This clone was counted a single time. The chain links TRBV7-9 to TRBJ1-4; 11 positions agree with TRBD1. Trimming at V came to 5 bases and at J to 6 bases, leaving 8 bases not matched to a gene. Germline CDR1 reads SEHNR; CDR2 reads FQNEAQ (reference sequence). The CDR3 is 16 residues long. The CDR3 DNA sequence: TGTGCCAGCAGCGGAGGACAGGGGGCGAGTTATGAAAAACTGTTTTTT. It yields the protein CASSGGQGASYEKLFF.

V usage is TRBV18 and J usage is TRBJ2-2; possible D gene TRBD1, 6 bases. Germline assignment: CDR1 KGHSH and CDR2 LQKENI. Deletions cut 3 bases from V and 1 base from J, with 12 bases between. This CDR3 spans 16 amino acids. CDR3: CASSPLGTLNTGELFF. CDR3 coding DNA: TGTGCCAGCTCACCCCTGGGGACATTGAACACCGGGGAGCTGTTTTTT.

The CDR3 DNA reads as TGTGCCAGCAGCTTAACTGGCGGGACCTACGAGCAGTACTTC. Amino acid sequence: CASSLTGGTYEQYF. This chain uses TRBV7-9 with TRBJ2-7, with D possibly matching TRBD2 (6 bases). Germline V lookup: CDR1 SEHNR, CDR2 FQNEAQ (reference sequence). The germline V and J ends were trimmed by 2 bases and 2 bases, with 10 bases remaining between them. The CDR3 covers 14 residues. The full variable domain, with the rest looked up from reference TRBV7-9 and TRBJ2-7, is DTGVSQNPRHKITKRGQNVTFRCDPISEHNRLYWYRQTLGQGPEFLTYFQNEAQLEKSRLLSDRFSAERPKGSFSTLEIQRTEQGDSAMYLCASSLTGGTYEQYFGPGTRLTVT.

This clone showed up just once. The rearrangement joins TRBV28 to TRBJ1-4, with D possibly matching TRBD1 (5 bases). V was trimmed by 5 bases and J by 2 bases, leaving 18 bases between them. CDR1 and CDR2 from the germline V gene are MDHEN and SYDVKM. The CDR3 totals 17 residues. The CDR3 nucleotides read TGTGCCAGCAGTCCCCTGGATGGGGCCCCGACTAATGAAAAACTGTTTTTT. Translated, it gives CASSPLDGAPTNEKLFF. The entire variable domain, with the rest obtained from reference TRBV28 and TRBJ1-4, is as follows: DVKVTQSSRYLVKRTGEKVFLECVQDMDHENMFWYRQDPGLGLRLIYFSYDVKMKEKGDIPEGYSVSREKKERFSLILESASTNQTSMYLCASSPLDGAPTNEKLFFGSGTQLSVL.

This chain uses TRBV5-1 with TRBJ1-1; 7 bases fit TRBD1. CDR3 size: 17 residues. V shed 0 bases, J shed 0 bases, and the junction held 8 bases outside the gene matches. Germline CDR1 reads SGHRS; CDR2 reads YFSETQ. This CDR3 reads CASSLAQGVGMNTEAFF. The CDR3 DNA follows: TGCGCCAGCAGCTTGGCCCAGGGGGTGGGGATGAACACTGAAGCTTTCTTT.

The chain is built from TRBV27 and TRBJ2-7, with D unclear. CDR3 length equals 16 residues. The V gene's germline CDR1 is MNHEY and CDR2 SMNVEV (reference sequence). The V end was cut by 2 bases, the J end by 6 bases, with 20 bases between. Here the CDR3 DNA reads TGTGCCAGCAGTTTAAGGCCGGTCGGAGTTTGGAGCGAGCAGTACTTC. This sequence encodes CASSLRPVGVWSEQYF.

The V gene is TRBV10-3, the J gene TRBJ2-7, with D possibly matching TRBD1 (5 bases). Germline assignment: CDR1 ENHRY and CDR2 SYGVKD. V was cut by 0 bases and J by 2 bases, with 17 bases left in between. This CDR3 has 17 amino acids. CDR3 sequence (DNA): TGTGCCATCAGTGAGTCGAAGAGACAGTACACTACCTACGAGCAGTACTTC. This sequence encodes CAISESKRQYTTYEQYF.

For this clone: At one end, the junction sequence differs from germline, possibly due to a read error. This CDR3 reads CASSSGQGNTGELFF. In nucleotides, the CDR3 is TGTGCTAGCAGCTCGGGACAGGGTAACACCGGGGAGCTGTTTTTT. The chain carries TRBV7-7 and TRBJ2-2, with 9 positions matching TRBD1. The CDR3 is 15 amino acids. The germline CDR1 and CDR2 sequences are SSHAT and FNYEAQ (reference sequence).